This entry describes one T cell receptor (beta chain). This sample is drawn from a study of shared clonotypes between healthy human individuals. The repertoire was sequenced with immunoSEQ multiplex PCR; TCRdb's copy has only in-frame clones and lacks some. The data contain approximately 340,000 clones, more than 60% of them singletons. CDR3 length equals 14 residues. From germline, CDR1 is SNHLY and CDR2 FYNNEI. V was pared by 7 bases and J by 6 bases, with 16 bases between. Sequenced material: memory CD4+ T cells sorted from blood. Subset indicated: CD45RA-negative fraction. The J gene is TRBJ1-5, the V gene TRBV2; the D gene is possibly TRBD1 (6 bases). The clonotype comes from a man aged 30 to 39 in good health. The CDR3 DNA is TGTGCCAGCAACTTACAGGGAATTATTCAGCCCCAGCATTTT. This gives the protein CASNLQGIIQPQHF.